The text below deals with one TCR beta chain. The authors ran a second PCR of roughly 6 to 12 cycles using a sample-barcoded 5' primer and a J-beta primer mix. TCRdb re-called the 5' RACE reads with MiXCR, one entry per CDR3 protein. The sample carries 700,000 or so distinct CDR3 sequences, roughly 20% recorded once. These data belong to a study of blood T cells in healthy people across ages. Germline loops: CDR1 MNHEY, CDR2 SMNVEV (reference sequence). The CDR3 totals 16 residues. V gave up 2 bases and J gave up 8 bases, with 22 bases separating them. The sequenced material came from blood. This chain links TRBV27 with TRBJ2-7; D not resolved. This TCR came from an older man in good health. The CDR3 reads CASSLPYPGRPTKQYF. In nucleotides, the CDR3 is TGTGCCAGCAGTTTACCTTACCCAGGCAGACCTACGAAGCAGTACTTC.